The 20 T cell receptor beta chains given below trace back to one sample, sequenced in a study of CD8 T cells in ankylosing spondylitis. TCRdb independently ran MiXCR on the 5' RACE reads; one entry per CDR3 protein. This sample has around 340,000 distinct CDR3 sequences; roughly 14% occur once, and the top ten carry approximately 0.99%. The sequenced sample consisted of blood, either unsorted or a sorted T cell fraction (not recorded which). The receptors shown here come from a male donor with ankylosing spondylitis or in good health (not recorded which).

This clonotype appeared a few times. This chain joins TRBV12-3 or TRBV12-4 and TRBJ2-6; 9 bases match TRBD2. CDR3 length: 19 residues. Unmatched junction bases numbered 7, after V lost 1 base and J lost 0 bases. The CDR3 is CASSLETSGLRSGANVLTF. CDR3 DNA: TGTGCCAGCAGTTTAGAGACTAGCGGTCTTCGCTCTGGGGCCAACGTCCTGACTTTC.

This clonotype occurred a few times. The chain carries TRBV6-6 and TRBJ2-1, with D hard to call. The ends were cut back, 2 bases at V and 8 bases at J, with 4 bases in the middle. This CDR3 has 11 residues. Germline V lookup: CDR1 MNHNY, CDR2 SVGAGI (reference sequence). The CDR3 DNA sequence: TGTGCCAGCAGTTACGGGGATGAGCAGTTCTTC. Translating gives CASSYGDEQFF.

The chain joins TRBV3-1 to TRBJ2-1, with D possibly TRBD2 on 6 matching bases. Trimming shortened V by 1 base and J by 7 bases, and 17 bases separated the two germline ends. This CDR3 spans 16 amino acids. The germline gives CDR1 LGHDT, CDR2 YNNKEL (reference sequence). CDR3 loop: CASSQAGVTLLNEQFF. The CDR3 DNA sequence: TGTGCCAGCAGCCAAGCGGGAGTCACCCTCCTTAATGAGCAGTTCTTC.

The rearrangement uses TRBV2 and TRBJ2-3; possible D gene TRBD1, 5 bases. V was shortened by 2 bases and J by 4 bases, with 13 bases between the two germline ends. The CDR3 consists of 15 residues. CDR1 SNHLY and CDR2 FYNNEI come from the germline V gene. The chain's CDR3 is CASSEKQGRADTQYF. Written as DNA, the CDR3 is TGTGCCAGCAGTGAAAAGCAGGGCCGCGCAGATACGCAGTATTTT.

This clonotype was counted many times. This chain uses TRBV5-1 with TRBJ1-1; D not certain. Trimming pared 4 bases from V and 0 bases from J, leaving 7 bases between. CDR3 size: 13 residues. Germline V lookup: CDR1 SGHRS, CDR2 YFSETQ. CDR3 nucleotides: TGCGCCAGCAGCCCTCAGGTGAACACTGAAGCTTTCTTT. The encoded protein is CASSPQVNTEAFF.

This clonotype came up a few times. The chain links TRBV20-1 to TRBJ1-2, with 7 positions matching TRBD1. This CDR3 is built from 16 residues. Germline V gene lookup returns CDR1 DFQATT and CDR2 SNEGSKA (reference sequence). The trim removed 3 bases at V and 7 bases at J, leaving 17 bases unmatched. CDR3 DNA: TGCAGTGCTAGGACGCTGGAGGGACAGAGGCTGTTTGGCTACACCTTC. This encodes CSARTLEGQRLFGYTF.

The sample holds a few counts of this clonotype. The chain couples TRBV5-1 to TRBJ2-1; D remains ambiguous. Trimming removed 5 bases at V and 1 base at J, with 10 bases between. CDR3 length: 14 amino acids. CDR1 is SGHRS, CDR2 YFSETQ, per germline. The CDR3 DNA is TGCGCCAGCAGTTTCGAACTGTCCTACAATGAGCAGTTCTTC. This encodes CASSFELSYNEQFF.

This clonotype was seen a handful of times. The CDR3 coding sequence is TGTGCCAGCAGCTTAGAGGGTCAGGGCACAGATACGCAGTATTTT. It is translated as CASSLEGQGTDTQYF. This chain links TRBV11-2 with TRBJ2-3; D uncertain. Germline CDR1 and CDR2: SGHAT and FQNNGV. There are 15 residues in the CDR3. The V and J ends lost 0 bases and 1 base respectively, with 8 bases between them.

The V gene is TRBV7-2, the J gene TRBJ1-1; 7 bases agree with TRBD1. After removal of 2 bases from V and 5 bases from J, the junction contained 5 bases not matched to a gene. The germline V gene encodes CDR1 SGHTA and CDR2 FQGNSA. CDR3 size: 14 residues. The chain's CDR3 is CASSLTPGGTEAFF. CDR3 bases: TGTGCCAGCAGCTTAACCCCAGGGGGGACTGAAGCTTTCTTT. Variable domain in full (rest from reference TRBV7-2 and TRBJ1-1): GAGVSQSPSNKVTEKGKDVELRCDPISGHTALYWYRQSLGQGLEFLIYFQGNSAPDKSGLPSDRFSAERTGGSVSTLTIQRTQQEDSAVYLCASSLTPGGTEAFFGQGTRLTVV.

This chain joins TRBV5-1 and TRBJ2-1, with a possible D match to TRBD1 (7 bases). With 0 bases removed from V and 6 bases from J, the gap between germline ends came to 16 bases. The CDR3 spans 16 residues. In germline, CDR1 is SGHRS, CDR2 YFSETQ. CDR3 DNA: TGCGCCAGCAGCTTGGGCGGGGACAGAGGGGCCAATGAGCAGTTCTTC. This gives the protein CASSLGGDRGANEQFF.

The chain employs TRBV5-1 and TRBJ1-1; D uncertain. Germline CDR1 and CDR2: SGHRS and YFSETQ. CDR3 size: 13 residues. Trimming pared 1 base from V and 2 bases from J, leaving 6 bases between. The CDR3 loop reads CASSLSSNTEAFF. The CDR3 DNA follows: TGCGCCAGCAGCTTGTCGTCCAACACTGAAGCTTTCTTT.

The CDR3 reads CSAPPGRGEKLFF. Written as DNA, the CDR3 is TGCAGTGCTCCACCGGGGCGAGGAGAAAAACTGTTTTTT. The J gene is TRBJ1-4, the V gene TRBV20-1; D possibly corresponds to TRBD1 (5 bases). The V gene's germline CDR1 is DFQATT and CDR2 SNEGSKA (reference sequence). V was pared by 5 bases and J by 8 bases, with 15 bases between. This CDR3 spans 13 amino acids.

The CDR3 DNA reads as TGTGCCAGCAGCCCCCAGGAGATACAGTACTTC. It codes for CASSPQEIQYF. This chain connects TRBV6-5 to TRBJ2-7; the D is unclear. CDR1 and CDR2 from the germline V gene are MNHEY and SVGAGI. Trimming shortened V by 6 bases and J by 10 bases, and 13 bases separated the two germline ends. The CDR3 is 11 amino acids.

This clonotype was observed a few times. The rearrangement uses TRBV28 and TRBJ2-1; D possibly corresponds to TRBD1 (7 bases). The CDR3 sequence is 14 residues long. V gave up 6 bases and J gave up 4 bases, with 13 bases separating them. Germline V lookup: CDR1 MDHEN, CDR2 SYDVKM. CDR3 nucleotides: TGTGCCAGCAGCCCTGCGGGACAGTACAATGAGCAGTTCTTC. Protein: CASSPAGQYNEQFF.

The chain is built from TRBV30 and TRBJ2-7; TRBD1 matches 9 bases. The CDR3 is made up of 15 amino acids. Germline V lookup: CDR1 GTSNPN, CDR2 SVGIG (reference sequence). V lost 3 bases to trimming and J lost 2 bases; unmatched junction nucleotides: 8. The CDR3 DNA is TGTGCCTGGAGCCGTAGGGGGGACAGGGCCTACGAGCAGTACTTC. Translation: CAWSRRGDRAYEQYF.

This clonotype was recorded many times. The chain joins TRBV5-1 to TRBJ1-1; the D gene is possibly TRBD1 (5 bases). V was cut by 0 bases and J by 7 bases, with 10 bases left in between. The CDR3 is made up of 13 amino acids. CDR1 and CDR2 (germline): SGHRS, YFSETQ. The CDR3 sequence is CASSLGPTGEAFF. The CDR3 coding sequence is TGCGCCAGCAGCTTGGGCCCCACAGGTGAAGCTTTCTTT.

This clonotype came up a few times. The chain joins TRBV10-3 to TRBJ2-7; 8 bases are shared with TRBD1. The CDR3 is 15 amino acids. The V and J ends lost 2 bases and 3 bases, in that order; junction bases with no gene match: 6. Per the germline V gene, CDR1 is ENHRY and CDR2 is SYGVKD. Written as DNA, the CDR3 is TGTGCCATCAGTGAGACAGGGGGGAGTTTCTACGAGCAGTACTTC. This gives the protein CAISETGGSFYEQYF.

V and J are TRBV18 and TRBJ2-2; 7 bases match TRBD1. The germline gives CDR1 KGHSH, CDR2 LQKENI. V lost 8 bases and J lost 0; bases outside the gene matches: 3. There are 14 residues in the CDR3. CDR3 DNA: TGTGCCAGCAAGGACAGGTCGAACACCGGGGAGCTGTTTTTT. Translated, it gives CASKDRSNTGELFF.

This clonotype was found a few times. DNA for the CDR3: TGTGCCACCAGCAGAGGACTAGCGGGGGACACAGATACGCAGTATTTT. Encoded protein: CATSRGLAGDTDTQYF. The chain recombines TRBV15 with TRBJ2-3, with TRBD2 matching over 12 bases. Trimming at V came to 1 base and at J to 2 bases, leaving 1 base not matched to a gene. This CDR3 is built from 16 residues. Germline V gene lookup returns CDR1 LNHNV and CDR2 YYDKDF (reference sequence).

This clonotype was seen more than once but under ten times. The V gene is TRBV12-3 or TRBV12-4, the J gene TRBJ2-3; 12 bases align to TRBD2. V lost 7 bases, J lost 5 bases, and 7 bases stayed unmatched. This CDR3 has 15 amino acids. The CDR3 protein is CASITSGGSRDTQYF. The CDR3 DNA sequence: TGTGCCAGCATCACTAGCGGGGGGTCCCGAGATACGCAGTATTTT.